This TCR beta chain derives from a study of regulatory dendritic cells for organ transplantation. Study information: Dendritic cell cultures received LPS on day 6.

Allogeneic regulatory or mature dendritic cells were co-cultured for under six days with CFSE-labeled sorted T cells at 1:10. Trimming took off 1 base at V and 0 bases at J, with 4 bases between the two ends. This CDR3 comprises 15 residues. CDR1 LNHDA and CDR2 SQIVND come from the germline V gene (reference sequence). This clone was picked up a small number of times. As yet, its antigen is unknown. This table comes from immunoSEQ multiplex PCR, and its TCRdb copy is limited to in-frame clones, with some not included. This table holds 18,000 or so clones, less than 85% found once. The sample taken for sequencing was memory CD4+ T cells from blood cultured with regulatory dendritic cells. Subset indicated: CD45RO+ memory T cells. This TCR was recovered from a human donor in good health. The V and J genes are TRBV19 and TRBJ1-6, with D uncertain. The CDR3 protein is CASSIGGSYNSPLHF. For the CDR3, the DNA is TGTGCCAGTAGTATAGGTGGCTCCTATAATTCACCCCTCCACTTT.